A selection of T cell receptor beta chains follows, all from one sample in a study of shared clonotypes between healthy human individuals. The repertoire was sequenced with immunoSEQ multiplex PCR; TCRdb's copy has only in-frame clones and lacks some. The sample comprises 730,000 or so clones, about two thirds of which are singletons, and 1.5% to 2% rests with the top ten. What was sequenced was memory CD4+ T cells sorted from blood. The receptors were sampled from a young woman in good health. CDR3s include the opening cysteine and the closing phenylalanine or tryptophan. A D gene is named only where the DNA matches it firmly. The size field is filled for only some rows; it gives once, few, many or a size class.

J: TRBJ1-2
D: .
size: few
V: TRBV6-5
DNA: TGTGCCAGCAGTTCCGGGACGCAGTATGGCTACACCTTC
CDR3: CASSSGTQYGYTF

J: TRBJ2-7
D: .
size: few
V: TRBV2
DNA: TGTGCCAGCAGTGAAGTATCTATCCCGCCTTCCTACGAGCAGTACTTC
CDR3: CASSEVSIPPSYEQYF

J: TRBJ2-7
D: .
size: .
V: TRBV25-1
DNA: TGTGCCAGCAGTGGCCACGCACACAGCCCGGAGAGCTCCTACGAGCAGTACTTC
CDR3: CASSGHAHSPESSYEQYF

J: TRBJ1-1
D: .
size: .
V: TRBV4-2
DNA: TGTGCCAGCAGCCCTCACCGAGGGGAAACTGAAGCTTTCTTT
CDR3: CASSPHRGETEAFF

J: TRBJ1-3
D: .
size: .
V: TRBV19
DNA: TGTGCCAGTAGTAACCAAATCGGAAACACCATATATTTT
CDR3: CASSNQIGNTIYF

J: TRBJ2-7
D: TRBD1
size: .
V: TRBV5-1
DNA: TGCGCCAGCAGCCCCGGGACAGGCAGACTGTACGAGCAGTACTTC
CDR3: CASSPGTGRLYEQYF

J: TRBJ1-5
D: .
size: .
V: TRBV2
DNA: TGTGCCAGCAGTGAAAACAGTAATCAGCCCCAGCATTTT
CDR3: CASSENSNQPQHF

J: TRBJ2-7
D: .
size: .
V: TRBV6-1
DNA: TGTGCCACCCGATCCGCACCATCGCCCCTCTACGAGCAGTACTTC
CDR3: CATRSAPSPLYEQYF

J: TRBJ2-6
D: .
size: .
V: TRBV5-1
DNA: TGCGCCAGCAGCTTGGTTGGGACCTCTGGGGCCAACGTCCTGACTTTC
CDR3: CASSLVGTSGANVLTF

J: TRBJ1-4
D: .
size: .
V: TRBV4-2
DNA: TGTGCCAGCAGCCAAGGTGGCTCCAATGAAAAACTGTTTTTT
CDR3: CASSQGGSNEKLFF

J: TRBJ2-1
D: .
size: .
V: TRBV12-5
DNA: TGTGCTAGTGGTTTGGTAGGGGCTAGCGATTCGTACAATGAGCAGTTCTTC
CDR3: CASGLVGASDSYNEQFF

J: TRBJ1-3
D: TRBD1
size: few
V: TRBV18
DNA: TGTGCCAGCTCACCACTTGTAACAGGGGAAGGAAACACCATATATTTT
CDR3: CASSPLVTGEGNTIYF

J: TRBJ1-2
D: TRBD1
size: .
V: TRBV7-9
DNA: TGTGCCAGCAGCTCATTACAGGGGTTACGTGGCTACACCTTC
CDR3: CASSSLQGLRGYTF

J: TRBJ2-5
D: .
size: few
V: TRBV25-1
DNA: TGTGCCAGCAGTGGGCTCCTACAATCGCAAGAGACCCAGTACTTC
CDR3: CASSGLLQSQETQYF

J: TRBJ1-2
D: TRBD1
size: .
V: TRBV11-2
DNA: TGTGCCAGCAGCTTGGGGACAGACTATGGCTACACCTTC
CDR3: CASSLGTDYGYTF